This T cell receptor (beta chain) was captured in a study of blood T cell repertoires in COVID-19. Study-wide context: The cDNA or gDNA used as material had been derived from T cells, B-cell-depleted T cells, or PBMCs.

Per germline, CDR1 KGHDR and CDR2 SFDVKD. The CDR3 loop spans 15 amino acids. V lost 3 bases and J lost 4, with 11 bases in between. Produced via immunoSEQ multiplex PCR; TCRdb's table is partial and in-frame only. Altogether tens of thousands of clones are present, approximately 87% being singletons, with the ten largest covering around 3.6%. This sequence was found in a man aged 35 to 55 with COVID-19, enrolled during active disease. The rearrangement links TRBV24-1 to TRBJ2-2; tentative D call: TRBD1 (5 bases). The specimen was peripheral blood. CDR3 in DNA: TGTGCCACCAGTGATCATGGGGCGTTCACCGGGGAGCTGTTTTTT. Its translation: CATSDHGAFTGELFF.